A single sample gave rise to the 12 T cell receptor beta chains below, sequenced in a study of neoadjuvant anti-PD-1 for oral cavity cancer. Using immunoSEQ multiplex PCR, the repertoire was profiled, and TCRdb retains in-frame clones only, with some absent. The sample includes over 65,000 clones, about nine tenths of them seen just once. Time point defined: after neoadjuvant nivolumab, at surgical resection. Specimen: PBMCs, collected after nivolumab (anti-PD-1) treatment. Receptors were obtained from a person between 35 and 79 years old with oral cavity squamous cell carcinoma.

The gene calls are TRBV5-4 and TRBJ1-2; unclear D gene. Looked up from germline, CDR1 is SGHNT and CDR2 is YYREEE (reference sequence). The CDR3 spans 12 residues. The germline V and J ends were trimmed by 1 base and 10 bases, with 11 bases remaining between them. CDR3 protein: CASSLFSEVYTF. The CDR3 DNA is TGTGCCAGCAGCTTGTTCTCGGAGGTCTACACCTTC. The complete variable domain, with remaining parts taken from reference TRBV5-4 and TRBJ1-2, reads ETGVTQSPTHLIKTRGQQVTLRCSSQSGHNTVSWYQQALGQGPQFIFQYYREEENGRGNFPPRFSGLQFPNYSSELNVNALELDDSALYLCASSLFSEVYTFGSGTRLTVV.

The chain uses TRBV27 and TRBJ2-7; D call uncertain. Per germline, CDR1 MNHEY and CDR2 SMNVEV (reference sequence). Trimming removed 6 bases at V and 3 bases at J, with 15 bases between. The CDR3 extends over 14 amino acids. CDR3 sequence: CASSPGWLSYEQYF. DNA of the CDR3: TGTGCCAGCAGCCCAGGTTGGCTCAGCTACGAGCAGTACTTC.

This sequence joins TRBV28 and TRBJ2-7, with TRBD1 identical over 9 bases. V shed 4 bases, J shed 3 bases, and the junction held 16 bases outside the gene matches. CDR3 length: 18 residues. Germline loops: CDR1 MDHEN, CDR2 SYDVKM. The CDR3 loop is CASSSLSSSGTGSYEQYF. The CDR3, as DNA: TGTGCCAGCAGTTCACTATCTTCCTCCGGGACAGGGAGCTACGAGCAGTACTTC.

V usage is TRBV6-1 and J usage is TRBJ2-7; D ambiguous. Germline V gives CDR1 MNHNS, CDR2 SASEGT. V was pared by 2 bases and J by 3 bases, with 11 bases between. This CDR3 has 14 residues. CDR3 nucleotide sequence: TGTGCCAGCAGTGAACATCTCAAGGACTACGAGCAGTACTTC. This sequence encodes CASSEHLKDYEQYF.

This chain links TRBV30 with TRBJ2-5, with 11 bases identical to TRBD2. CDR3 size: 14 residues. J was trimmed by 4 bases and V by 4 bases; bases with no gene match: 5. CDR1 is GTSNPN and CDR2 is SVGIG in the germline V gene (reference sequence). As DNA, the CDR3 is TGTGCCTGGATGCCTAGCGGGGGGCTAGAGACCCAGTACTTC. It yields the protein CAWMPSGGLETQYF.

This rearrangement joins TRBV2 to TRBJ2-7; maybe TRBD1 (6 bases). The CDR3 has 15 residues. V was trimmed by 6 bases and J by 0 bases, leaving 15 bases between them. CDR1 SNHLY and CDR2 FYNNEI come from the germline V gene. The CDR3 spells CASRSDRASSYEQYF. The CDR3 DNA is TGTGCCAGCAGATCGGACAGAGCGAGCTCCTACGAGCAGTACTTC.

In this sample, this clone turned up once. The chain carries TRBV6-5 and TRBJ1-1, with 8 bases aligning to TRBD1. With V trimmed by 6 bases and J by 5 bases, 11 bases remained unmatched. Germline assignment: CDR1 MNHEY and CDR2 SVGAGI. The CDR3 runs to 15 residues. CDR3 in DNA: TGTGCCAGCAGCCCCAGGGGCAGGGGGCGGACTGAAGCTTTCTTT. Translating gives CASSPRGRGRTEAFF.

The rearrangement joins TRBV4-2 to TRBJ2-3; D ambiguous. Trimming left V 0 bases short and J 1 base short, with 8 bases between. The CDR3 runs 15 residues. The germline V gene encodes CDR1 LGHNA and CDR2 YNFKEQ. The CDR3 DNA sequence: TGTGCCAGCAGCCAAGATGGCAGCGGCACAGATACGCAGTATTTT. Translated: CASSQDGSGTDTQYF.

CDR3 amino acids: CASSLQRNTEAFF. CDR3 bases: TGTGCCAGCAGTTTGCAGAGGAACACTGAAGCTTTCTTT. This chain joins TRBV6-5 and TRBJ1-1; D ambiguous. V shed 4 bases and J shed 1 base, with 7 bases lying between them. Germline V gives CDR1 MNHEY, CDR2 SVGAGI. The CDR3 spans 13 residues.

This chain connects TRBV19 to TRBJ2-4, with 15 bases aligning to TRBD2. The CDR3 covers 17 residues. The ends lost 1 base at V and 6 bases at J; junction bases unmatched: 4. Germline loops: CDR1 LNHDA, CDR2 SQIVND (reference sequence). The DNA of the CDR3 is TGTGCCAGTAGTATAGTAATGGGACTAGCGGGAGGAAACATTCAGTACTTC. Its protein is CASSIVMGLAGGNIQYF.

The rearrangement uses TRBV28 and TRBJ2-7; D unclear. Germline CDR1 reads MDHEN; CDR2 reads SYDVKM. The V end was cut by 6 bases, the J end by 2 bases, with 8 bases between. The CDR3 contains 12 residues. CDR3 sequence: CASSLSAYEQYF. The CDR3 region has the DNA TGTGCCAGCAGCCTCAGCGCCTACGAGCAGTACTTC. Supplemented by reference TRBV28 and TRBJ2-7, the full variable domain reads DVKVTQSSRYLVKRTGEKVFLECVQDMDHENMFWYRQDPGLGLRLIYFSYDVKMKEKGDIPEGYSVSREKKERFSLILESASTNQTSMYLCASSLSAYEQYFGPGTRLTVT.

The V call is TRBV2, the J call TRBJ2-7; D tentatively fits TRBD1 or TRBD2 (6 bases each). V was cut by 6 bases and J by 0 bases, with 12 bases left in between. CDR3 length equals 14 residues. Germline lookup yields CDR1 SNHLY and CDR2 FYNNEI. The CDR3 is CASRRGDHSYEQYF. In nucleotides, the CDR3 is TGTGCCAGCAGAAGGGGGGATCACTCCTACGAGCAGTACTTC. Using reference TRBV2 and TRBJ2-7 for the parts outside the CDR3, the full variable domain is EPEVTQTPSHQVTQMGQEVILRCVPISNHLYFYWYRQILGQKVEFLVSFYNNEISEKSEIFDDQFSVERPDGSNFTLKIRSTKLEDSAMYFCASRRGDHSYEQYFGPGTRLTVT.